This TCR beta chain comes out of a study of blood T cell repertoires in COVID-19. Produced via immunoSEQ multiplex PCR; TCRdb's table is partial and in-frame only. The data show some 700,000 clones, around 89% seen once. Germline-derived CDR1 and CDR2 are LNHDA and SQIVND (reference sequence). The trim removed 4 bases at V and 5 bases at J, leaving 2 bases unmatched. This CDR3 is 14 amino acids long. Sequenced sample: peripheral blood. This sequence joins TRBV19 and TRBJ2-5, with 12 bases identical to TRBD2. The sequence was obtained from a woman younger than 30 with acute or convalescent COVID-19. Here the CDR3 reads CASSTSGGAETQYF. The CDR3 nucleotides read TGTGCCAGTAGTACTAGCGGGGGGGCCGAGACCCAGTACTTC.